Listed below are T cell receptor beta chains from one sample, sequenced in a study of blood T cell repertoires in COVID-19. Using immunoSEQ multiplex PCR, the repertoire was profiled, and TCRdb retains in-frame clones only, with some absent. The sample yields 170,000 or so clones, roughly nine tenths seen once. The material sequenced was peripheral blood. The receptors shown here come from a man aged 45-65 years with acute or convalescent COVID-19. Both conserved end residues are part of each CDR3.

v_call cdr3_aa
TRBV4-3 CASSQEMSSYNSPLHF
TRBV7-2 CASSADRKGTEAFF
TRBV7-2 CASSPGGGHPTPYEQYF
TRBV27 CASGPAYPHTEAFF
TRBV29-1 CSVKRREVVNEQFF
TRBV10-3 CAISLRLTRDSEVGYTF
TRBV7-9 CASSFFGVSGANVLTF
TRBV15 CATSRDRARANVLTF
TRBV6-5 CASSLDLDEKLFF
TRBV6-5 CASKSGGQETQYF
TRBV5-1 CASSLTSGSYYEQYF
TRBV13 CASSLEARRDYSSYEQYF
TRBV19 CASNPGTEYNEQFF
TRBV3-1/TRBV3-2 CASSQEVGGDYAFDEQFF
TRBV27 CASRNRGSFLVNTEAFF
TRBV4-3 CASSQVRLPNYGYTF
TRBV28 CASFPGAPYNEQFF
TRBV11-2 CASSLVPLYGEQFF
TRBV5-8 CASSLYYTGELFF
TRBV15 CATTGEGSGNTIYF
TRBV11-3 CASSEGLASTDTQYF
TRBV5-8 CASSLWTSGIYEQYF
TRBV19 CASSIDPRREQKETQYF
TRBV6-6 CASSPTRQGTMNTEAFF
TRBV29-1 CSVEDMSSGPYEQYF
TRBV6-5 CASSYRTTGANVLTF
TRBV5-4 CASSSPGQGNSPLHF
TRBV4-2 CASSQEGTSGGGDTQYF
TRBV7-8 CASSLNVRITEAFF
TRBV6-5 CASSYSALITDTQYF
TRBV10-3 CAIRDLDRDYGYTF
TRBV7-6 CASSLARAGGVEGANVLTF
TRBV5-1 CASSQTTGPGELFF
TRBV28 CASSTAQGTPGGYTF
TRBV2 CASGRGGGLQETQYF
TRBV5-4 CATRDRANSYNEQFF
TRBV27 CASSLEGLYTGELFF
TRBV2 CASTPGGGVSYNEQFF
TRBV7-2 CASSLSVQGSTEAFF
TRBV7-6 CASSLMTSGNQETQYF
TRBV5-4 CASSLPESPHEQYF
TRBV7-9 CASSPPDSYEQYF
TRBV28 CASSLPGQGTGELFF
TRBV18 CASSLNRDGYTF
TRBV18 CASSPPNSQAGDGYTF
TRBV30 CAWRDTGGSRETQYF
TRBV28 CASSFGQGPSPQHF
TRBV7-2 CASSLVGGRGNTEAFF
TRBV29-1 CSVEARGLSNNEQFF
TRBV2 CASSELRGQGGYSNQPQHF
TRBV4-1 CASSQVGTGWDEQFF
TRBV5-4 CASSGGTNYGYTF
TRBV7-6 CASSLVASGGRNNSPLHF
TRBV2 CASSEGAGGSKTQYF
TRBV10-3 CAISEGEGMRETQYF
TRBV15 CATSRDSSGTGTAEAFF
TRBV19 CASSIRQQSNEKLFF
TRBV6-5 CASSSSRGLNTEAFF
TRBV9 CASSGKGQGNNEQFF
TRBV6-6 CASSHPTGTAFF